The 31 T cell receptor beta chains listed next were all sequenced from one sample in a study of control samples from healthy donors and cancer patients (dated by TCRdb to about 2020). The library was made by the immunoSEQ multiplex PCR assay. TCRdb retrieved this table from immuneACCESS and kept in-frame rearrangements only. Not all clones are present; in checked studies, unresolved V genes account for under half, and no reason is known for the remainder. This sample has about 180,000 clones in its table, and approximately 92% of those were observed once. The ten most abundant clones make up approximately 2% of the sample. Sequenced input: blood. The receptors were sampled from a woman in her thirties or forties in good health.

The chain uses TRBV5-6 and TRBJ1-3; no firm D call. CDR3 length: 13 residues. The V and J ends lost 3 bases and 3 bases respectively, with 7 bases between them. Germline CDR1 SGHDT, CDR2 YYEEEE. CDR3 nucleotides: TGTGCCAGCAGCTGGAGCAGTGGAAACACCATATATTTT. This sequence encodes CASSWSSGNTIYF.

The rearrangement links TRBV27 to TRBJ1-1; 7 bases match TRBD1. CDR1 is MNHEY, CDR2 SMNVEV, per germline (reference sequence). The length of the CDR3 is 15 residues. Germline trimming cut 6 bases from V and 1 base from J; bases unmatched to any gene: 8. This CDR3 reads CASRGQAARNTEAFF. CDR3 bases: TGTGCCAGCAGAGGACAGGCTGCGCGGAACACTGAAGCTTTCTTT.

The genes are TRBV18 and TRBJ1-3; D is unresolved. The CDR3 is 15 residues long. V was shortened by 6 bases and J by 0 bases, with 12 bases between the two germline ends. From germline, CDR1 is KGHSH and CDR2 LQKENI. CDR3 DNA sequence: TGTGCCAGCTCCAAGGGCGAGAACTCTGGAAACACCATATATTTT. Translation gives CASSKGENSGNTIYF. Supplemented by reference TRBV18 and TRBJ1-3, the full variable domain reads NAGVMQNPRHLVRRRGQEARLRCSPMKGHSHVYWYRQLPEEGLKFMVYLQKENIIDESGMPKERFSAEFPKEGPSILRIQQVVRGDSAAYFCASSKGENSGNTIYFGEGSWLTVV.

This chain joins TRBV9 and TRBJ1-6, with TRBD1 matching 8 bases. Germline V gene data show CDR1 as SGDLS and CDR2 as YYNGEE. V lost 1 base to trimming and J lost 9 bases; unmatched junction nucleotides: 6. CDR3 length equals 15 residues. The CDR3 nucleotides are TGTGCCAGCAGCGTACAGGGGGCTGAGGGTTCACCCCTCCACTTT. It is translated as CASSVQGAEGSPLHF. Combining the CDR3 with reference TRBV9 and TRBJ1-6 gives the whole variable domain DSGVTQTPKHLITATGQRVTLRCSPRSGDLSVYWYQQSLDQGLQFLIQYYNGEERAKGNILERFSAQQFPDLHSELNLSSLELGDSALYFCASSVQGAEGSPLHFGNGTRLTVT.

V and J are TRBV28 and TRBJ2-7; the D call may be TRBD1 or TRBD2 (6 bases each). The V gene's germline CDR1 is MDHEN and CDR2 SYDVKM. V lost 3 bases and J lost 3, with 9 bases in between. The CDR3 is made up of 13 amino acids. The CDR3 loop reads CASSFGGGYEQYF. In DNA, the CDR3 is TGTGCCAGCAGTTTTGGAGGGGGCTACGAGCAGTACTTC.

The chain links TRBV5-1 to TRBJ2-1; 7 nucleotides line up with TRBD1. Trimming took 0 bases from V and 4 from J; bases not matched to a gene: 1. The CDR3 loop spans 14 amino acids. Per germline, CDR1 SGHRS and CDR2 YFSETQ. The CDR3 bases are TGCGCCAGCAGCTTGGGGGACAGATACAATGAGCAGTTCTTC. Translated, it gives CASSLGDRYNEQFF. Filled out from reference TRBV5-1 and TRBJ2-1, the complete variable domain reads KAGVTQTPRYLIKTRGQQVTLSCSPISGHRSVSWYQQTPGQGLQFLFEYFSETQRNKGNFPGRFSGRQFSNSRSEMNVSTLELGDSALYLCASSLGDRYNEQFFGPGTRLTVL.

This chain connects TRBV7-9 to TRBJ1-4; D gene ambiguous. Germline CDR1 is SEHNR and CDR2 is FQNEAQ (reference sequence). The V end lost 4 bases, the J end lost 1 base, and 10 bases lay between the germline ends. This CDR3 has 15 residues. This CDR3 is CASSSPGQTNEKLFF. CDR3 bases: TGTGCCAGCAGCTCCCCCGGCCAAACTAATGAAAAACTGTTTTTT.

This clone has only a few counts. The V and J genes are TRBV6-7 and TRBJ2-7; D remains unclear. TRBV6-7 is flagged as an ORF with uncertain function. V was pared by 8 bases and J by 4 bases, with 0 bases between. The length of the CDR3 is 8 residues. The CDR3 bases are TGTGCCAGCTACGAGCAGTACTTC. This gives the protein CASYEQYF.

This chain links TRBV6-5 with TRBJ1-1, with D possibly TRBD1 on 5 matching bases. The CDR3 runs 15 residues. Germline V lookup: CDR1 MNHEY, CDR2 SVGAGI. V lost 5 bases to trimming and J lost 0 bases, with 13 bases between them. CDR3 nucleotides: TGTGCCAGCAGTATTGGGACGCAAATGAACACTGAAGCTTTCTTT. Its translation is CASSIGTQMNTEAFF.

The chain combines TRBV13 with TRBJ1-1; D uncertain. Germline CDR1 is PRHDT and CDR2 is FYEKMQ (reference sequence). V was trimmed by 1 base and J by 0 bases, leaving 9 bases between them. This CDR3 is built from 15 residues. The CDR3 reads CASSLEYKMNTEAFF. CDR3 nucleotide sequence: TGTGCCAGCAGCTTAGAGTACAAGATGAACACTGAAGCTTTCTTT. Full variable domain (outside the CDR3, taken from reference TRBV13 and TRBJ1-1): AAGVIQSPRHLIKEKRETATLKCYPIPRHDTVYWYQQGPGQDPQFLISFYEKMQSDKGSIPDRFSAQQFSDYHSELNMSSLELGDSALYFCASSLEYKMNTEAFFGQGTRLTVV.

This chain joins TRBV6-5 and TRBJ2-1, with 7 bases aligning to TRBD2. This CDR3 has 14 residues. Germline V lookup: CDR1 MNHEY, CDR2 SVGAGI. V lost 7 bases to trimming and J lost 4 bases; unmatched junction nucleotides: 7. CDR3 in DNA: TGTGCCAGCATATACGGGGGGATTTACAATGAGCAGTTCTTC. It translates to CASIYGGIYNEQFF.

This chain joins TRBV7-6 and TRBJ1-3; tentatively, D is TRBD1 (5 bases). V was pared by 5 bases and J by 2 bases, with 16 bases between. Germline V gives CDR1 SGHVS, CDR2 FNYEAQ. The CDR3 contains 16 residues. CDR3 protein: CASSLGDSGPGNTIYF. DNA of the CDR3: TGTGCCAGCAGCCTAGGGGATTCCGGCCCTGGAAACACCATATATTTT.

This clone was detected only once. The genes are TRBV5-1 and TRBJ1-4; D is perhaps TRBD1 (5 bases). V was shortened by 1 base and J by 3 bases, with 13 bases between the two germline ends. This CDR3 comprises 16 residues. Germline CDR1 is SGHRS and CDR2 is YFSETQ. DNA of the CDR3: TGCGCCAGCAGCTTGCACGGGGCGGAGGCTAATGAAAAACTGTTTTTT. It yields the protein CASSLHGAEANEKLFF. The complete variable domain, with remaining parts taken from reference TRBV5-1 and TRBJ1-4, reads KAGVTQTPRYLIKTRGQQVTLSCSPISGHRSVSWYQQTPGQGLQFLFEYFSETQRNKGNFPGRFSGRQFSNSRSEMNVSTLELGDSALYLCASSLHGAEANEKLFFGSGTQLSVL.

The chain couples TRBV6-5 to TRBJ1-1; maybe TRBD1 (5 bases). Germline CDR1 reads MNHEY; CDR2 reads SVGAGI. V shed 6 bases and J shed 0 bases, with 11 bases lying between them. The CDR3 covers 14 residues. CDR3 DNA: TGTGCCAGCAGCCCGGGACTTATGAACACTGAAGCTTTCTTT. The encoded protein is CASSPGLMNTEAFF.

The chain joins TRBV7-9 to TRBJ2-7; 7 bases map to TRBD1. The CDR3 is made up of 13 amino acids. Germline assignment: CDR1 SEHNR and CDR2 FQNEAQ (reference sequence). Trimming took 5 bases from V and 3 from J; bases not matched to a gene: 4. The CDR3 DNA reads as TGTGCCAGCAGCCCCTGGGACAGCTACGAGCAGTACTTC. It encodes CASSPWDSYEQYF.

The rearrangement uses TRBV3-1 (or the pseudogene TRBV3-2) and TRBJ2-7; no firm D call. V lost 1 base and J 0 bases, leaving 7 bases between the germline ends. The CDR3 has 14 amino acids. From germline, CDR1 is LGHDT and CDR2 YNNKEL (reference sequence). The CDR3 nucleotides read TGTGCCAGCAGCCAAGTAGCAGGCTCCTACGAGCAGTACTTC. Amino acids: CASSQVAGSYEQYF.

The table lists this clone with a count of one. The rearrangement links TRBV4-1 to TRBJ2-7, with TRBD1 identical over 10 bases. This CDR3 is 17 amino acids long. The V and J ends lost 2 bases and 4 bases, in that order; junction bases with no gene match: 11. Germline CDR1 is MGHRA and CDR2 is YSYEKL. The DNA of the CDR3 is TGCGCCAGCAGCCAAACCCCGGGACAGGGGTATCTGTACGAGCAGTACTTC. Its translation is CASSQTPGQGYLYEQYF.

The chain is built from TRBV7-8 and TRBJ1-1; 7 positions agree with TRBD1. The CDR3 length is 15 residues. Germline trimming cut 1 base from V and 1 base from J; bases unmatched to any gene: 3. Germline CDR1 SGHVS, CDR2 FQNEAQ. Here the CDR3 reads CASSLGGGRNTEAFF. The CDR3 DNA reads as TGTGCCAGCAGCTTAGGAGGGGGCAGGAACACTGAAGCTTTCTTT.

The chain links TRBV6-1 to TRBJ1-2; TRBD1 aligns across 7 bases. CDR3 size: 15 residues. Unmatched junction bases numbered 8, after V lost 2 bases and J lost 5 bases. The germline V gene has CDR1 MNHNS and CDR2 SASEGT. CDR3 DNA sequence: TGTGCCAGCAGTGAACCGGGACAGACCCCTTATGGCTACACCTTC. The encoded protein is CASSEPGQTPYGYTF.

V gene TRBV19 combines with J gene TRBJ1-1; no firm D call. The CDR3 spans 14 residues. CDR1 and CDR2 from the germline V gene are LNHDA and SQIVND (reference sequence). Trimming removed 2 bases at V and 3 bases at J, with 10 bases between. The CDR3 is CASSIQAVHTEAFF. CDR3 coding DNA: TGTGCCAGTAGTATACAGGCCGTACACACTGAAGCTTTCTTT. Combining the CDR3 with reference TRBV19 and TRBJ1-1 gives the whole variable domain DGGITQSPKYLFRKEGQNVTLSCEQNLNHDAMYWYRQDPGQGLRLIYYSQIVNDFQKGDIAEGYSVSREKKESFPLTVTSAQKNPTAFYLCASSIQAVHTEAFFGQGTRLTVV.

The rearrangement uses TRBV9 and TRBJ2-3; 9 nucleotides line up with TRBD2. Trimming cost V 10 bases and J 4 bases; bases outside gene matches: 7. This CDR3 region has 13 residues. In germline, CDR1 is SGDLS, CDR2 YYNGEE. CDR3 DNA: TGTGCCTCAAGAGCGGGGGGATCAGATACGCAGTATTTT. Translation: CASRAGGSDTQYF.

V gene TRBV4-1 combines with J gene TRBJ2-7; 10 nucleotides agree with TRBD2. The CDR3 has 19 residues. J was trimmed by 0 bases and V by 3 bases; bases with no gene match: 14. Looked up from germline, CDR1 is MGHRA and CDR2 is YSYEKL. This chain's CDR3 is CASSHPSIGSGGPSYEQYF. CDR3 DNA sequence: TGCGCCAGCAGCCACCCCTCGATCGGTAGCGGGGGGCCCTCCTACGAGCAGTACTTC.

This chain joins TRBV6-5 and TRBJ2-1; 7 bases line up with TRBD2. The germline V gene has CDR1 MNHEY and CDR2 SVGAGI. Unmatched junction bases numbered 13, after V lost 4 bases and J lost 10 bases. CDR3 size: 15 residues. CDR3 sequence reads: CASSSPSGTSGEQFF. The CDR3 region has the DNA TGTGCCAGCAGTTCACCCAGCGGGACTTCAGGGGAGCAGTTCTTC.

The chain joins TRBV5-1 to TRBJ2-7, with 7 bases identical to TRBD1. J gave up 0 bases and V 3 bases, and 3 bases lay outside the gene matches. Germline assignment: CDR1 SGHRS and CDR2 YFSETQ. The CDR3 runs 14 residues. CDR3 sequence (DNA): TGCGCCAGCAGCTCCGGGACAGCCTCCTACGAGCAGTACTTC. It yields the protein CASSSGTASYEQYF. The entire variable domain, with the rest obtained from reference TRBV5-1 and TRBJ2-7, is as follows: KAGVTQTPRYLIKTRGQQVTLSCSPISGHRSVSWYQQTPGQGLQFLFEYFSETQRNKGNFPGRFSGRQFSNSRSEMNVSTLELGDSALYLCASSSGTASYEQYFGPGTRLTVT.

The chain links TRBV18 to TRBJ2-3; 8 bases align to TRBD2. The CDR3 has 17 residues. Germline trimming cut 2 bases from V and 2 bases from J; bases unmatched to any gene: 9. Per the germline V gene, CDR1 is KGHSH and CDR2 is LQKENI. In DNA form, the CDR3 reads TGTGCCAGCTCACCAGTCCCGGGAGGGGGTCCCACAGATACGCAGTATTTT. Amino acid sequence: CASSPVPGGGPTDTQYF.

CDR3: CASSRRTGENIQYF. The CDR3 DNA reads TGTGCCAGCAGCCGTAGGACAGGGGAAAACATTCAGTACTTC. The chain couples TRBV3-1 (or the pseudogene TRBV3-2) to TRBJ2-4; TRBD1 matches 9 bases. CDR3 length: 14 amino acids. J gave up 5 bases and V 4 bases, and 3 bases lay outside the gene matches. Germline CDR1 and CDR2: LGHDT and YNNKEL (reference sequence).

The chain employs TRBV7-2 and TRBJ1-6; D not certain. V was cut by 1 base and J by 9 bases, with 10 bases left in between. Germline V gives CDR1 SGHTA, CDR2 FQGNSA. The CDR3 consists of 14 residues. DNA for the CDR3: TGTGCCAGCAGCTTAGGAGGGTACGGTTCACCCCTCCACTTT. This sequence encodes CASSLGGYGSPLHF.

This chain connects TRBV10-3 to TRBJ2-6, with D perhaps matching TRBD1 (6 bases). V was trimmed by 10 bases and J by 0 bases, leaving 19 bases between them. Germline V CDR1 and CDR2: ENHRY, SYGVKD. The CDR3 sequence is 17 residues long. CDR3 DNA: TGTGCCACCAACTCGAGGGGACAAACCTCTGGGGCCAACGTCCTGACTTTC. As protein: CATNSRGQTSGANVLTF.

V gene TRBV19 combines with J gene TRBJ1-1, with TRBD1 as a possible D gene (5 bases). The ends were cut back, 7 bases at V and 1 base at J, with 16 bases in the middle. The CDR3 is 15 residues long. Germline V gene sequence: CDR1 LNHDA, CDR2 SQIVND (reference sequence). The CDR3 sequence is CASTPLGGPNTEAFF. CDR3 in DNA: TGTGCCAGTACCCCCCTTGGGGGACCGAACACTGAAGCTTTCTTT.

The chain combines TRBV19 with TRBJ2-1; 8 bases agree with TRBD1. The germline CDR1 and CDR2 sequences are LNHDA and SQIVND (reference sequence). Trimming removed 5 bases from V and 6 bases from J; junction bases left unmatched: 9. The CDR3 totals 15 residues. CDR3 sequence: CASSLPGQGANEQFF. In DNA, the CDR3 is TGTGCCAGTAGTCTCCCCGGACAGGGTGCCAATGAGCAGTTCTTC.

The chain combines TRBV5-1 with TRBJ1-5, with no clear D. Germline lookup yields CDR1 SGHRS and CDR2 YFSETQ. The CDR3 length is 19 residues. With 2 bases removed from V and 0 bases from J, the gap between germline ends came to 21 bases. The DNA of the CDR3 is TGCGCCAGCAGCTTATGGATCACCCTCGTTTTAGATAGCAATCAGCCCCAGCATTTT. Amino acids: CASSLWITLVLDSNQPQHF.